The next 21 T cell receptor beta chains were all read from a single sample in a study of T cell repertoires in cytomegalovirus infection. TCRdb fed the reads into MiXCR, producing one record per CDR3 protein. The sample holds around 300,000 distinct CDR3 sequences, 20% to 30% seen once. Sequenced: PBMCs. Receptor source: a human donor in good health (CMV status not recorded). Some clones in this sample may be carry-over from other donors' samples.

This clonotype was seen a few times. The chain combines TRBV29-1 with TRBJ2-3; D unclear. The CDR3 is 12 amino acids. Germline V gene data show CDR1 as SQVTM and CDR2 as ANQGSEA. V lost 4 bases and J lost 2, with 7 bases in between. CDR3 nucleotide sequence: TGCAGCGTTGCCTCAACCACAGATACGCAGTATTTT. Its translation is CSVASTTDTQYF.

This clonotype was counted a few times. This rearrangement joins TRBV11-2 to TRBJ1-2; no clear D gene. Germline V gene sequence: CDR1 SGHAT, CDR2 FQNNGV. Trimming cost V 7 bases and J 2 bases, with 14 bases left between them. The CDR3 loop spans 14 amino acids. The CDR3 protein is CASTPQILNYGYTF. CDR3 bases: TGTGCCAGCACCCCACAGATACTAAACTATGGCTACACCTTC.

Comment on this clonotype: Mismatch with germline at one junction end may stem from a read error. The CDR3 is CASSGTVTSF. In DNA, the CDR3 is TGTGCCAGCAGCGGGACAGTAACCTCCTTC. The rearrangement links TRBV28 to TRBJ2-7; 7 bases are a match to TRBD1. CDR1 is MDHEN, CDR2 SYDVKM, per germline. The CDR3 is 10 amino acids.

There are many counts of this clonotype. This rearrangement joins TRBV7-2 to TRBJ2-7, with 7 bases matching TRBD2. CDR1 SGHTA and CDR2 FQGNSA come from the germline V gene. After removal of 1 base from V and 10 bases from J, the junction contained 13 bases not matched to a gene. There are 15 residues in the CDR3. The CDR3 region has the DNA TGTGCCAGCAGCTTAGGGCGGGAGCGATCTACGGAACAGTACTTC. Translation gives CASSLGRERSTEQYF.

V is TRBV7-9 and J is TRBJ1-5; the D gene is possibly TRBD1 (6 bases). Germline V CDR1 and CDR2: SEHNR, FQNEAQ (reference sequence). V was shortened by 5 bases and J by 3 bases, with 11 bases between the two germline ends. The CDR3 runs to 14 residues. The CDR3 DNA sequence: TGTGCCAGCAGCCGTGGGGGGCTCAATCAGCCCCAGCATTTT. This translates into CASSRGGLNQPQHF.

This chain links TRBV20-1 with TRBJ2-2; 7 positions agree with TRBD1. Germline trimming cut 6 bases from V and 4 bases from J; bases unmatched to any gene: 8. Germline loops: CDR1 DFQATT, CDR2 SNEGSKA (reference sequence). This CDR3 region has 14 residues. The CDR3 protein is CSAFGTAITGELFF. CDR3 sequence (DNA): TGCAGTGCCTTCGGGACAGCTATCACCGGGGAGCTGTTTTTT.

The V and J genes are TRBV7-2 and TRBJ2-7; D unresolved. V lost 5 bases, J lost 2 bases, and 10 bases lay in between. CDR3 length: 13 residues. Germline CDR1 and CDR2: SGHTA and FQGNSA. The CDR3 DNA reads as TGTGCCAGCAGCCTCGACAATACCTACGAGCAGTACTTC. Translation: CASSLDNTYEQYF.

V gene TRBV29-1 combines with J gene TRBJ2-7; D not resolved. V gave up 6 bases and J gave up 7 bases, with 16 bases separating them. The V gene's germline CDR1 is SQVTM and CDR2 ANQGSEA. The CDR3 is 12 residues long. The CDR3 DNA sequence: TGCAGCGTCGCGGCCCCCTCGCGAGAGCAGTACTTC. Translated, it gives CSVAAPSREQYF.

This clonotype was seen many times. The chain couples TRBV11-2 to TRBJ2-7; tentatively, D is TRBD1 (6 bases). The V end was cut by 1 base, the J end by 3 bases, with 10 bases between. Germline V gene data show CDR1 as SGHAT and CDR2 as FQNNGV. The CDR3 is 14 residues long. The CDR3 sequence is CASSLGQEYYEQYF. CDR3 in DNA: TGTGCCAGCAGCTTAGGACAGGAGTACTACGAGCAGTACTTC. The full variable domain, rest sourced from reference TRBV11-2 and TRBJ2-7, is EAGVAQSPRYKIIEKRQSVAFWCNPISGHATLYWYQQILGQGPKLLIQFQNNGVVDDSQLPKDRFSAERLKGVDSTLKIQPAKLEDSAVYLCASSLGQEYYEQYFGPGTRLTVT.

The table lists this clonotype with a few counts. The CDR3 sequence is CASSLVASPEQFF. The DNA for the CDR3 is TGTGCCAGCAGCTTGGTAGCGAGCCCTGAGCAGTTCTTC. This chain connects TRBV5-6 to TRBJ2-1; D possibly corresponds to TRBD2 (5 bases). Germline CDR1 SGHDT, CDR2 YYEEEE. The CDR3 covers 13 residues. V lost 0 bases to trimming and J lost 9 bases, with 10 bases between them.

J is TRBJ2-7 and V is TRBV7-2, with D unresolved. The V end lost 3 bases, the J end lost 1 base, and 7 bases lay between the germline ends. CDR1 and CDR2 (germline): SGHTA, FQGNSA. This CDR3 has 13 residues. CDR3 in DNA: TGTGCCAGCAGCTTTTATCAGTCCTACGAGCAGTACTTC. Residues: CASSFYQSYEQYF.

This clonotype was observed many times. The CDR3: CASRGQGNTGELFF. DNA of the CDR3: TGTGCCAGCAGAGGACAGGGGAACACCGGGGAGCTGTTTTTT. J is TRBJ2-2 and V is TRBV7-8, with TRBD1 matching over 8 bases. V lost 6 bases and J lost 1; bases outside the gene matches: 1. This CDR3 spans 14 amino acids. Germline CDR1 and CDR2: SGHVS and FQNEAQ.

About this clonotype: A junction boundary mismatches the germline segment, possibly from a read error. The J gene is TRBJ2-7, the V gene TRBV7-9; 7 positions match TRBD2. The CDR3 sequence is 17 residues long. Germline loops: CDR1 SEHNR, CDR2 FQNEAQ (reference sequence). CDR3 in DNA: TGTGCCAGCAGCTTCTTGGGAGGGGCAGGCGCTTCCTACAAGCAGTACTTC. It is translated as CASSFLGGAGASYKQYF.

The chain employs TRBV6-1 and TRBJ2-3; D is perhaps TRBD2 (6 bases). There are 14 residues in the CDR3. Trimming took 6 bases from V and 2 from J, leaving 12 bases between them. Germline CDR1 and CDR2: MNHNS and SASEGT. The CDR3 nucleotides are TGTGCCAGCAGAACCGGCGGGGTCACAGATACGCAGTATTTT. This encodes CASRTGGVTDTQYF.

The V call is TRBV2, the J call TRBJ1-1, with a tentative D call TRBD1 (5 bases). The CDR3 covers 15 residues. Per the germline V gene, CDR1 is SNHLY and CDR2 is FYNNEI. V gave up 6 bases and J gave up 1 base, with 15 bases separating them. Here the CDR3 reads CASRGELIANTEAFF. The DNA of the CDR3 is TGTGCCAGCAGGGGGGAGTTGATTGCGAACACTGAAGCTTTCTTT.

The J gene is TRBJ1-5, the V gene TRBV6-1, with 10 bases lining up with TRBD1. The CDR3 has 14 amino acids. In germline, CDR1 is MNHNS, CDR2 SASEGT. V was pared by 6 bases and J by 7 bases, with 6 bases of the junction left unmatched. The CDR3 loop is CASRTGQGDQPQHF. For the CDR3, the DNA is TGTGCCAGCAGAACCGGACAGGGGGACCAGCCCCAGCATTTT.

The chain uses TRBV28 and TRBJ2-3, with 7 bases that match TRBD1. The J segment lost 0 bases and the V segment lost 6 bases, leaving 6 bases of the junction unmatched. Germline CDR1 reads MDHEN; CDR2 reads SYDVKM. The CDR3 contains 15 residues. CDR3 coding DNA: TGTGCCAGCAGACGACAGGGTCTTAGCACAGATACGCAGTATTTT. Encoded protein: CASRRQGLSTDTQYF.

This clonotype came up many times. This chain uses TRBV7-2 with TRBJ1-3; 7 nucleotides match TRBD1. Germline V lookup: CDR1 SGHTA, CDR2 FQGNSA. The trim removed 4 bases at V and 0 bases at J, leaving 3 bases unmatched. This CDR3 spans 15 amino acids. The CDR3 bases are TGTGCCAGCAGCTCGGGACAGCCCTCTGGAAACACCATATATTTT. The encoded protein is CASSSGQPSGNTIYF.

This clonotype was seen a few times. This sequence joins TRBV20-1 and TRBJ1-1; 7 positions agree with TRBD1. The CDR3 totals 12 residues. Germline values: CDR1 DFQATT, CDR2 SNEGSKA (reference sequence). V dropped 6 bases and J dropped 6; count of bases not matched to a gene: 7. The CDR3 nucleotides are TGCAGTGCGAACCAGGGGGGCTCTGAAGCTTTCTTT. Protein: CSANQGGSEAFF.

The rearrangement joins TRBV5-1 to TRBJ1-1; D not certain. Trimming took off 4 bases at V and 5 bases at J, with 12 bases between the two ends. This CDR3 is 13 amino acids long. Germline V lookup: CDR1 SGHRS, CDR2 YFSETQ. The CDR3: CASSQGMGTEAFF. DNA for the CDR3: TGCGCCAGCAGCCAAGGTATGGGGACTGAAGCTTTCTTT.

This clonotype was found a few times. The chain uses TRBV9 and TRBJ1-2, with a possible D match to TRBD1 (5 bases). Trimming removed 0 bases at V and 5 bases at J, with 11 bases between. The germline V gene has CDR1 SGDLS and CDR2 YYNGEE. The CDR3 has 14 residues. Here the CDR3 DNA reads TGTGCCAGCAGCGTAGCTGACAGCACGTATGGCTACACCTTC. Its protein product is CASSVADSTYGYTF.